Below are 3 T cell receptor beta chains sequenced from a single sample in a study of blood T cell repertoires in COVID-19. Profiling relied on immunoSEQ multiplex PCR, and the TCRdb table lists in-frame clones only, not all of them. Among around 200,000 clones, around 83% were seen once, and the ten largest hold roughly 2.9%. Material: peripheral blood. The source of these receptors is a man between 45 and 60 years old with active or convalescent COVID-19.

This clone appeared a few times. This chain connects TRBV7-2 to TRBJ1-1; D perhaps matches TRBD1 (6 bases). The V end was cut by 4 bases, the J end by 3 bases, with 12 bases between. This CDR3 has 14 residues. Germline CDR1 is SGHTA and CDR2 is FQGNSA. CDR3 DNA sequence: TGTGCCAGCAGCTCCTTGGACAGCTACACTGAAGCTTTCTTT. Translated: CASSSLDSYTEAFF. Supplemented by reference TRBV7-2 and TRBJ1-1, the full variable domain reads GAGVSQSPSNKVTEKGKDVELRCDPISGHTALYWYRQSLGQGLEFLIYFQGNSAPDKSGLPSDRFSAERTGGSVSTLTIQRTQQEDSAVYLCASSSLDSYTEAFFGQGTRLTVV.

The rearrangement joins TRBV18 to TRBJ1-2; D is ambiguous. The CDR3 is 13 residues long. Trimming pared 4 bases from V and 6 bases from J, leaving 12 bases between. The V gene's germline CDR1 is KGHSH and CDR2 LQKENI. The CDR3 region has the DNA TGTGCCAGCTCACAAGGAGCGGGCGATGGCTACACCTTC. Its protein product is CASSQGAGDGYTF.

CDR3 sequence (DNA): TGTGCCAGCAGCCCTATCCAAGAGACCCAGTACTTC. Protein product: CASSPIQETQYF. J is TRBJ2-5 and V is TRBV7-6, with no clear D. Germline CDR1 and CDR2: SGHVS and FNYEAQ. V lost 5 bases to trimming and J lost 1 base, with 5 bases between them. This CDR3 comprises 12 residues.